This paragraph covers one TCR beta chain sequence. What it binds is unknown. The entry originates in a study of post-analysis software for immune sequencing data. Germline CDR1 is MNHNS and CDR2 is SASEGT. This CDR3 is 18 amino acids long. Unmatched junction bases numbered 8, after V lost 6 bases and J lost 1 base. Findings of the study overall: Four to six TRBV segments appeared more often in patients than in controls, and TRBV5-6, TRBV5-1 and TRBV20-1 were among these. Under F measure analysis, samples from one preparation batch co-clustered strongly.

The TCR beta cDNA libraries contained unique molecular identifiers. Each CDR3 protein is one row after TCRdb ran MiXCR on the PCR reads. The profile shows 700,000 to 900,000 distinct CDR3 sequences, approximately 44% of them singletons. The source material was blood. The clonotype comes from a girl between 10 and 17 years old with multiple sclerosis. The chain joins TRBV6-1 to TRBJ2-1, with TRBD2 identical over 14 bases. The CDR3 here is CASSLGTSGSKSYNEQFF. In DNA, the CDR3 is TGTGCCAGCAGCCTCGGGACTAGCGGGAGTAAGTCCTACAATGAGCAGTTCTTC.